These T cell receptor beta chains were read from a single sample in a study of blood T cell repertoires in COVID-19. Using immunoSEQ multiplex PCR, the repertoire was profiled, and TCRdb retains in-frame clones only, with some absent. This sample carries 250,000 to 350,000 clones, around 90% of them seen once, and the ten largest clones take approximately 2%. Sequencing was performed on peripheral blood. These receptors were taken from a man in his late teens or twenties with active or convalescent COVID-19. The CDR3 runs from the conserved cysteine through the conserved F or W. The D gene is left open where the match is weak. Expanded clones get a size class; other rows say once, few or many, or leave the size out.

>TRBJ2-1|-|few|TRBV7-9
TGTGCCAGCAGCTTAGTAAGAGGGTTCGTCCCCCTATACAATGAGCAGTTCTTC
CASSLVRGFVPLYNEQFF
>TRBJ1-5|-|-|TRBV19
TGTGCCAGTACCCAAAGGGGGGGACTAGGGCAGCCCCAGCATTTT
CASTQRGGLGQPQHF
>TRBJ1-1|TRBD1|few|TRBV18
TGTGCCAGCTCACGCTTACAGGGGGCCGGGAACACTGAAGCTTTCTTT
CASSRLQGAGNTEAFF
>TRBJ1-3|-|many|TRBV4-3
TGCGCCAGCAGCGAGAGGCGGGGACCTGGAAACACCATATATTTT
CASSERRGPGNTIYF
>TRBJ1-5|-|-|TRBV7-8
TGTGCCAGCAGCTTTTTTATCGATCAGCCCCAGCATTTT
CASSFFIDQPQHF
>TRBJ1-3|-|few|TRBV10-3
TGTGCCATCAGAGCAGGGTCGGGTGGAAACACCATATATTTT
CAIRAGSGGNTIYF
>TRBJ2-7|TRBD2|-|TRBV11-2
TGTGCCAGCAGCGGGAGACTAGCGGGGAACTACGAGCAGTACTTC
CASSGRLAGNYEQYF
>TRBJ1-2|-|-|TRBV6-1
TGTGCCAGCAGTGAAGCACAGGTAGCTAACTATGGCTACACCTTC
CASSEAQVANYGYTF
>TRBJ1-1|-|few|TRBV5-6
TGTGCCAGCAGCTATGGACATATGAACACTGAAGCTTTCTTT
CASSYGHMNTEAFF
>TRBJ2-3|-|-|TRBV5-1
TGCGCCAGCAGCTTGTGGTCCGGGACACTCTCGCCAGATACGCAGTATTTT
CASSLWSGTLSPDTQYF
>TRBJ2-7|TRBD2|-|TRBV7-3
TGTGCCAGCAGCGAGACTAGCCCAGGGTACGAGCAGTACTTC
CASSETSPGYEQYF
>TRBJ1-6|-|-|TRBV27
TGTGCCAGCAGTTTAACAGCGGGCGGGAATTCACCCCTCCACTTT
CASSLTAGGNSPLHF
>TRBJ2-1|-|-|TRBV11-2
TGTGCCAGCAGCGCTCAGACAGGGGAGCGGACTAGAGTACTCAATGAGCAGTTCTTC
CASSAQTGERTRVLNEQFF
>TRBJ1-3|-|-|TRBV4-1
TGCGCCAGCAGCCAAGCGGGGGGGCCATCATTTGACGGAAACACCATATATTTT
CASSQAGGPSFDGNTIYF
>TRBJ1-1|-|-|TRBV29-1
TGCAGCGTTGAAGGGGGGGACACTGAAGCTTTCTTT
CSVEGGDTEAFF
>TRBJ1-1|-|few|TRBV23-1
TGCGCCAGCAGTCAATTGAGGGTCCTGAACACTGAAGCTTTCTTT
CASSQLRVLNTEAFF
>TRBJ2-1|TRBD2|-|TRBV5-1
TGCGCCAGCAGCTATGGCCATCTAGCGGGAGGAGACAATGAGCAGTTCTTC
CASSYGHLAGGDNEQFF
>TRBJ1-5|-|-|TRBV19
TGTGCCAGTAGTATAGATGATCGGTCGAAAAATCAGCCCCAGCATTTT
CASSIDDRSKNQPQHF
>TRBJ2-2|TRBD2|-|TRBV7-9
TGTGCCGCAGGCGGGGGTACCGGGGAGCTGTTTTTT
CAAGGGTGELFF
>TRBJ2-2|-|-|TRBV28
TGTGCCAGCAGGGTACTCGGGAACAGGAACACCGGGGAGCTGTTTTTT
CASRVLGNRNTGELFF
>TRBJ1-2|-|-|TRBV5-1
TGCGCCAGCAGCTTCACAGGGAACTATGGCTACACCTTC
CASSFTGNYGYTF
>TRBJ1-5|TRBD1|-|TRBV10-2
TGCGCCAGCAGTGAGTCGTCAGGGGGCGCGCAGCCCCAGCATTTT
CASSESSGGAQPQHF
>TRBJ2-1|-|-|TRBV7-6
TGTGCCAGCAGCTTAGTTCGGAATGAGCAGTTCTTC
CASSLVRNEQFF
>TRBJ1-1|TRBD1|once|TRBV7-9
TGTGCCAGCAGCAAACAAACAGGGGAGGATGAAGCTTTCTTT
CASSKQTGEDEAFF
>TRBJ1-2|-|-|TRBV5-6
TGTGCCAGCAGCTTTAGTAGCTATGGCTACACCTTC
CASSFSSYGYTF
>TRBJ1-1|TRBD1|few|TRBV9
TGTGCCAGCAGCGTCGCCGGGACAGCTGACACTGAAGCTTTCTTT
CASSVAGTADTEAFF
>TRBJ1-4|TRBD1|-|TRBV6-5
TGTGCCAGCAGCTCTGACAGGGCGGGTGAAAAACTGTTTTTT
CASSSDRAGEKLFF
>TRBJ2-1|TRBD2|-|TRBV7-6
TGTGCCAGCAGCTCCCGGGTAGCGGGAGACAATGAGCAGTTCTTC
CASSSRVAGDNEQFF
>TRBJ1-5|TRBD1|-|TRBV7-6
TGTGCCAGCAGCCCCGGGACAGGGAGCAATCAGCCCCAGCATTTT
CASSPGTGSNQPQHF
>TRBJ1-2|-|-|TRBV7-9
TGTGCCAGCAGCCCCCCCGCTTTCGGCTATGGCTACACCTTC
CASSPPAFGYGYTF
>TRBJ1-2|-|-|TRBV5-5
TGTGCCAGCAGCTTGGTTCCGGGGATTAACTATGGCTACACCTTC
CASSLVPGINYGYTF
>TRBJ2-1|-|-|TRBV12-3/TRBV12-4
TGTGCCAGCAGTTTGACTAATGAGCAGTTCTTC
CASSLTNEQFF
>TRBJ2-1|TRBD2|-|TRBV7-6
TGTGCCAGCAGATCTTCAAGCGGGAGGTCCTACAATGAGCAGTTCTTC
CASRSSSGRSYNEQFF
>TRBJ2-7|-|-|TRBV7-8
TGTGCCAGCAGCTTATTTGAGGGGGTGTCCTACGAGCAGTACTTC
CASSLFEGVSYEQYF
>TRBJ1-1|-|-|TRBV6-2/TRBV6-3
TGTGCCAGCAGTTACGACAGGAACACTGAAGCTTTCTTT
CASSYDRNTEAFF
>TRBJ1-1|-|few|TRBV5-4
TGTGCCAGCAGCTTACAGGGTAGGGGAACTGAAGCTTTCTTT
CASSLQGRGTEAFF
>TRBJ2-7|-|-|TRBV28
TGTGCCAGCAAAGCAGGCTACGAGCAGTACTTC
CASKAGYEQYF
>TRBJ1-2|TRBD1|few|TRBV7-2
TGTGCCAGCAGCTCTCATGGGGGCCCAGGGGGTGGCTACACCTTC
CASSSHGGPGGGYTF
>TRBJ1-2|TRBD1|-|TRBV12-5
TGTGCTAGTGGTTTGGTACCCCTCCATCGACAGGGGGGAGGCTACACCTTC
CASGLVPLHRQGGGYTF
>TRBJ2-5|TRBD1|-|TRBV18
TGTGCCAGCTCACCGATACAGGGGGGTGGAGAGACCCAGTACTTC
CASSPIQGGGETQYF
>TRBJ1-6|TRBD1|-|TRBV11-2
TGTGCCAGCAGCACATCCGGGACAGCCAGCTCCTATAATTCACCCCTCCACTTT
CASSTSGTASSYNSPLHF
>TRBJ2-1|TRBD2|-|TRBV27
TGTGCCAGCAGTTCCGGGACTAGCGGGGGGCCTGAGCAGTTCTTC
CASSSGTSGGPEQFF
>TRBJ2-5|-|-|TRBV6-5
TGTGCCAGCAGTTATATGGGGGGTCTAAGGGTAGAGACCCAGTACTTC
CASSYMGGLRVETQYF
>TRBJ1-6|TRBD1|-|TRBV5-5
TGTGCCAGCAGCTTGGGAACAGGGGTATATTCACCCCTCCACTTT
CASSLGTGVYSPLHF
>TRBJ2-3|TRBD2|-|TRBV7-9
TGTGCCAGCAGCTTTCCAGGCTCCCTTAGCGGGAGGAACGCAGATACGCAGTATTTT
CASSFPGSLSGRNADTQYF
>TRBJ2-7|TRBD2|-|TRBV11-1
TGTGCCAGCAGCAAGACTAGCGGGAGCTACGAGCAGTACTTC
CASSKTSGSYEQYF
>TRBJ2-1|TRBD1|few|TRBV11-2
TGTGCCAGCAGCCCTCGGGGGCCAGGGGGCGTCAATGAGCAGTTCTTC
CASSPRGPGGVNEQFF